This passage covers 26 T cell receptor beta chains from one sample sequenced in a study of cytotoxic CD8 clonotypes in ibrutinib-treated CLL. Assay used: immunoSEQ multiplex PCR; TCRdb lists only in-frame clones, some missing. The sample consists of 110,000 or so clones, 50% to 65% of them appearing once. The sequences come from PBMCs, collected after 24 months of ibrutinib treatment. The receptors were gathered from a human donor with chronic lymphocytic leukemia.

The rearrangement uses TRBV18 and TRBJ1-5; 8 bases map to TRBD1. This CDR3 comprises 16 residues. Germline assignment: CDR1 KGHSH and CDR2 LQKENI. V trimming: 6 bases; J trimming: 7 bases; junction bases outside the gene matches: 14. The CDR3 spells CASSQTGDRFGQPQHF. CDR3 coding DNA: TGTGCCAGCTCGCAAACGGGGGACAGGTTCGGGCAGCCCCAGCATTTT. Full variable domain (missing parts from reference TRBV18 and TRBJ1-5): NAGVMQNPRHLVRRRGQEARLRCSPMKGHSHVYWYRQLPEEGLKFMVYLQKENIIDESGMPKERFSAEFPKEGPSILRIQQVVRGDSAAYFCASSQTGDRFGQPQHFGDGTRLSIL.

This clone has only a few counts. Other DNA sequences within the sample encode an identical CDR3. The V gene is TRBV6-6, the J gene TRBJ1-1; D is possibly TRBD1 (5 bases). Germline CDR1 and CDR2: MNHNY and SVGAGI (reference sequence). CDR3 length: 15 amino acids. Trimming removed 6 bases from V and 0 bases from J, with 14 bases in between. The DNA of the CDR3 is TGTGCCAGCAGCCCTGGGACGGGGCTGAACACTGAAGCTTTCTTT. Its protein is CASSPGTGLNTEAFF.

The CDR3 nucleotides read TGTGCCAGCAGGACACAGGGCCGGCAGCCCCAGCATTTT. This sequence encodes CASRTQGRQPQHF. The chain employs TRBV2 and TRBJ1-5; D is perhaps TRBD1 (6 bases). V lost 6 bases to trimming and J lost 7 bases, with 13 bases between them. This CDR3 contains 13 residues. The germline V gene encodes CDR1 SNHLY and CDR2 FYNNEI. The complete variable domain, with remaining parts taken from reference TRBV2 and TRBJ1-5, reads EPEVTQTPSHQVTQMGQEVILRCVPISNHLYFYWYRQILGQKVEFLVSFYNNEISEKSEIFDDQFSVERPDGSNFTLKIRSTKLEDSAMYFCASRTQGRQPQHFGDGTRLSIL.

This chain joins TRBV4-2 and TRBJ1-2, with 12 bases fitting TRBD1. Germline lookup yields CDR1 LGHNA and CDR2 YNFKEQ. Germline trimming cut 4 bases from V and 5 bases from J; bases unmatched to any gene: 8. The length of the CDR3 is 16 residues. The CDR3 protein is CASSPSGTGGGYGYTF. The CDR3 DNA follows: TGTGCCAGCAGCCCGTCCGGGACAGGGGGCGGATATGGCTACACCTTC.

This rearrangement joins TRBV12-5 to TRBJ2-5; D remains unclear. Germline lookup yields CDR1 LGHNT and CDR2 FRNRAP. Between the trimmed V and J ends, which lost 6 bases and 2 bases, there was a span of 10 bases. The CDR3 has 13 amino acids. The CDR3 DNA reads as TGTGCTAGTGGCGGATCAGTACAAGAGACCCAGTACTTC. Its translation: CASGGSVQETQYF.

This clone was counted only a few times. The CDR3 bases are TGTGCCAGCAGTCTTTTCCCGCGGGGGGGCCTCTACAATGAGCAGTTCTTC. It translates to CASSLFPRGGLYNEQFF. The chain combines TRBV7-2 with TRBJ2-1; 9 nucleotides agree with TRBD2. Trimming took 6 bases from V and 3 from J; bases not matched to a gene: 12. Germline CDR1 is SGHTA and CDR2 is FQGNSA. CDR3 length: 17 amino acids.

The chain combines TRBV5-1 with TRBJ1-1; tentatively, D is TRBD1 (5 bases). CDR1 SGHRS and CDR2 YFSETQ come from the germline V gene. V was pared by 0 bases and J by 5 bases, with 11 bases between. This CDR3 has 14 amino acids. Written as DNA, the CDR3 is TGCGCCAGCAGCTTGGAGGTCGAGGGGACTGAAGCTTTCTTT. Translation gives CASSLEVEGTEAFF.

CDR3 region: CASSQGGGYTF. The CDR3 region has the DNA TGTGCCAGCAGTCAGGGGGGGGGCTACACCTTC. The chain recombines TRBV2 with TRBJ1-2; 7 nucleotides align to TRBD1. This CDR3 spans 11 amino acids. J lost 8 bases, V lost 5 bases, and 2 bases had no gene match. From germline, CDR1 is SNHLY and CDR2 FYNNEI.

The gene calls are TRBV5-1 and TRBJ1-1; D is possibly TRBD1 (6 bases). Germline V gene data show CDR1 as SGHRS and CDR2 as YFSETQ. Deletions cut 4 bases from V and 1 base from J, with 11 bases between. This CDR3 has 14 residues. The CDR3 DNA reads as TGCGCCAGCAGCCCCAGGGGTGGGAACACTGAAGCTTTCTTT. Translating it yields CASSPRGGNTEAFF.

For this clone: A single base separates this from a much larger clone, so it may be a read error. The chain joins TRBV29-1 to TRBJ1-2; D ambiguous. V was shortened by 4 bases and J by 6 bases, with 6 bases between the two germline ends. Germline values: CDR1 SQVTM, CDR2 ANQGSEA. The CDR3 length is 10 residues. CDR3 amino acids: CSVGGNGYTF. CDR3 bases: TGCAGCGTTGGAGGGAATGGCTACACCTTC.

This clone was detected a few times. This CDR3 is also generated by other DNA sequences in the sample. The chain links TRBV2 to TRBJ1-1; D is possibly TRBD1 (6 bases). CDR3 length: 13 amino acids. Trimming shortened V by 4 bases and J by 2 bases, and 8 bases separated the two germline ends. Germline V gene lookup returns CDR1 SNHLY and CDR2 FYNNEI. CDR3 amino acids: CASSGRGNTEAFF. CDR3 DNA sequence: TGTGCCAGCAGTGGCAGGGGCAACACTGAAGCTTTCTTT.

This clone was found a few times. The gene calls are TRBV5-6 and TRBJ2-2; D is uncertain. CDR1 and CDR2 (germline): SGHDT, YYEEEE. This CDR3 is 17 amino acids long. V shed 1 base and J shed 5 bases, with 18 bases lying between them. CDR3 protein: CASSLLTGRGRTGELFF. The DNA for the CDR3 is TGTGCCAGCAGCTTGCTGACTGGACGAGGTCGGACCGGGGAGCTGTTTTTT.

The V gene is TRBV19, the J gene TRBJ1-1; no firm D call. V was trimmed by 7 bases and J by 8 bases, leaving 23 bases between them. Germline CDR1 is LNHDA and CDR2 is SQIVND (reference sequence). The CDR3 is made up of 15 amino acids. The CDR3 reads CASMRAAQVPIEAFF. CDR3 DNA sequence: TGTGCCAGTATGAGGGCTGCGCAGGTTCCGATAGAAGCTTTCTTT.

The chain is built from TRBV15 and TRBJ2-7; possibly TRBD1 or TRBD2 for D (5 bases each). V was clipped by 0 bases and J by 9 bases, with 12 bases between them. CDR1 LNHNV and CDR2 YYDKDF come from the germline V gene (reference sequence). The CDR3 has 13 amino acids. The CDR3 bases are TGTGCCACCAGCAGAGAGTTAACGAGGGGGCAGTACTTC. Translating gives CATSRELTRGQYF.

The chain combines TRBV6-6 with TRBJ1-2; no reliable D call. The ends were cut back, 4 bases at V and 0 bases at J, with 6 bases in the middle. The CDR3 runs to 13 residues. Germline assignment: CDR1 MNHNY and CDR2 SVGAGI (reference sequence). The CDR3 region is CASSFSANYGYTF. Here the CDR3 DNA reads TGTGCCAGCAGTTTCAGTGCTAACTATGGCTACACCTTC.

CDR3 residues: CASSWGEAGANVLTF. The DNA for the CDR3 is TGTGCCAGCAGTTGGGGGGAGGCTGGGGCCAACGTCCTGACTTTC. The chain has TRBV11-1 and TRBJ2-6, with D possibly TRBD2 on 6 matching bases. Germline loops: CDR1 SGHAT, CDR2 FQDESV (reference sequence). Trimming shortened V by 6 bases and J by 2 bases, and 11 bases separated the two germline ends. The CDR3 has 15 amino acids.

This chain connects TRBV5-1 to TRBJ2-4, with D perhaps TRBD1 (5 bases). The length of the CDR3 is 14 residues. Trimming removed 0 bases at V and 1 base at J, with 5 bases between. Germline values: CDR1 SGHRS, CDR2 YFSETQ. The DNA for the CDR3 is TGCGCCAGCAGCTTGGACAGGGCCAAAAACATTCAGTACTTC. Residues: CASSLDRAKNIQYF. Looking up the rest from reference TRBV5-1 and TRBJ2-4 gives the full variable domain: KAGVTQTPRYLIKTRGQQVTLSCSPISGHRSVSWYQQTPGQGLQFLFEYFSETQRNKGNFPGRFSGRQFSNSRSEMNVSTLELGDSALYLCASSLDRAKNIQYFGAGTRLSVL.

This sequence joins TRBV7-9 and TRBJ1-2; 10 bases map to TRBD1. The CDR3 sequence is 17 residues long. CDR1 is SEHNR and CDR2 is FQNEAQ in the germline V gene (reference sequence). The junction had 12 bases not matched to a gene; V was cut back by 1 base and J by 7 bases. CDR3 coding DNA: TGTGCCAGCAGCTTAGACAGTTTATGGGACAGGGGTGGTGGCTACACCTTC. Protein sequence: CASSLDSLWDRGGGYTF.

There are a few counts of this clone. V usage is TRBV7-9 and J usage is TRBJ1-6; 10 bases map to TRBD1. Germline V gene data show CDR1 as SEHNR and CDR2 as FQNEAQ (reference sequence). The CDR3 sequence is 15 residues long. The V gene end was trimmed by 4 bases and the J gene end by 11 bases; junction bases not matched to a gene: 8. CDR3 nucleotide sequence: TGTGCCAGCAGCTATAGTGGACAGGGGGATACACCCCTCCACTTT. Translation gives CASSYSGQGDTPLHF. The full variable domain, with the rest looked up from reference TRBV7-9 and TRBJ1-6, is DTGVSQNPRHKITKRGQNVTFRCDPISEHNRLYWYRQTLGQGPEFLTYFQNEAQLEKSRLLSDRFSAERPKGSFSTLEIQRTEQGDSAMYLCASSYSGQGDTPLHFGNGTRLTVT.

The chain employs TRBV14 and TRBJ1-6; no definite D call. The ends were cut back, 1 base at V and 7 bases at J, with 2 bases in the middle. The germline gives CDR1 SGHDN, CDR2 FVKESK. The CDR3 contains 12 residues. This CDR3 reads CASSQGNSPLHF. DNA for the CDR3: TGTGCCAGCAGCCAAGGAAATTCACCCCTCCACTTT.

The chain employs TRBV2 and TRBJ1-4; 7 bases are a match to TRBD1. This CDR3 is built from 14 residues. Looked up from germline, CDR1 is SNHLY and CDR2 is FYNNEI. After removal of 7 bases from V and 4 bases from J, the junction contained 6 bases not matched to a gene. This chain's CDR3 is CASNSQGVNEKLFF. In DNA, the CDR3 is TGTGCCAGCAATTCTCAGGGGGTTAATGAAAAACTGTTTTTT.

This chain links TRBV7-2 with TRBJ1-4; D unclear. Germline assignment: CDR1 SGHTA and CDR2 FQGNSA. V was shortened by 2 bases and J by 7 bases, with 8 bases between the two germline ends. The CDR3 loop spans 13 amino acids. CDR3 DNA sequence: TGTGCCAGCAGCTTAATGAAGGCTGAAAAACTGTTTTTT. It specifies CASSLMKAEKLFF.

V and J are TRBV20-1 and TRBJ2-7; possible D gene TRBD2, 5 bases. Germline V gene lookup returns CDR1 DFQATT and CDR2 SNEGSKA (reference sequence). Trimming took off 6 bases at V and 8 bases at J, with 14 bases between the two ends. The CDR3 sequence is 11 residues long. CDR3 sequence: CSAVGLAKQYF. The CDR3 coding sequence is TGCAGTGCGGTCGGACTTGCCAAGCAGTACTTC.

On this clone: One junction end disagrees with the germline gene, perhaps due to a read error. The chain has TRBV4-1 and TRBJ1-2, with D perhaps TRBD1 (6 bases). Germline CDR1 reads MGHRA; CDR2 reads YSYEKL. CDR3 length equals 12 residues. The chain's CDR3 is CASSQERQGTVF. Here the CDR3 DNA reads TGCGCCAGCAGCCAAGAGAGGCAGGGGACCGTCTTC.

The chain joins TRBV7-9 to TRBJ2-1; TRBD2 matches at 13 bases. CDR3 length: 16 residues. The J segment lost 7 bases and the V segment lost 5 bases, leaving 8 bases of the junction unmatched. Germline CDR1 and CDR2: SEHNR and FQNEAQ (reference sequence). Written as DNA, the CDR3 is TGTGCCAGCAGCCGTCTGACTAGCGGGGGGCCAAATGAGCAGTTCTTC. Amino acids: CASSRLTSGGPNEQFF.

The J gene is TRBJ2-3, the V gene TRBV9; the match to TRBD2 covers 12 bases. CDR3 length: 16 residues. After removal of 3 bases from V and 4 bases from J, the junction contained 6 bases not matched to a gene. Per the germline V gene, CDR1 is SGDLS and CDR2 is YYNGEE. Here the CDR3 reads CASSERTSGVPDTQYF. DNA for the CDR3: TGTGCCAGCAGCGAGCGGACTAGCGGGGTCCCAGATACGCAGTATTTT. The full variable domain, with the rest looked up from reference TRBV9 and TRBJ2-3, is DSGVTQTPKHLITATGQRVTLRCSPRSGDLSVYWYQQSLDQGLQFLIQYYNGEERAKGNILERFSAQQFPDLHSELNLSSLELGDSALYFCASSERTSGVPDTQYFGPGTRLTVL.